The 16 T cell receptor beta chains in this list originate from one sample, sequenced in a study of cytomegalovirus exposure and HLA in healthy donors. Assay used: immunoSEQ multiplex PCR; TCRdb lists only in-frame clones, some missing. The table includes about 120,000 clones, over 75% detected once. Input material: PBMCs. The receptors derive from a woman under 30 in good health and CMV-seropositive.

The chain couples TRBV2 to TRBJ1-6; D not resolved. This CDR3 has 15 amino acids. The ends were cut back, 7 bases at V and 6 bases at J, with 16 bases in the middle. The germline gives CDR1 SNHLY, CDR2 FYNNEI. DNA for the CDR3: TGTGCCAGCACTAACAGCGGTGGTGGTAATTCACCCCTCCACTTT. Amino acids: CASTNSGGGNSPLHF.

The CDR3 is CASSPQRVRTDTQYF. The CDR3 DNA reads TGTGCCAGCTCACCACAGAGGGTACGGACAGATACGCAGTATTTT. The rearrangement links TRBV18 to TRBJ2-3; D possibly corresponds to TRBD2 (5 bases). The CDR3 covers 15 residues. V lost 1 base to trimming and J lost 3 bases, with 11 bases between them. The germline gives CDR1 KGHSH, CDR2 LQKENI.

This sequence joins TRBV5-8 and TRBJ1-2, with D perhaps matching TRBD1 (6 bases). Looked up from germline, CDR1 is SGHTS and CDR2 is YDEGEE. This CDR3 spans 14 amino acids. With 4 bases removed from V and 7 bases from J, the gap between germline ends came to 17 bases. The CDR3 protein is CASSLPGGAGGYTF. The DNA of the CDR3 is TGTGCCAGCAGCCTGCCGGGGGGCGCAGGTGGCTACACCTTC. The whole variable domain, filled in from reference TRBV5-8 and TRBJ1-2, reads EAGVTQSPTHLIKTRGQQATLRCSPISGHTSVYWYQQALGLGLQFLLWYDEGEERNRGNFPPRFSGRQFPNYSSELNVNALELEDSALYLCASSLPGGAGGYTFGSGTRLTVV.

The chain has TRBV5-6 and TRBJ2-7; TRBD2 aligns across 8 bases. The CDR3 has 14 amino acids. Germline trimming cut 0 bases from V and 3 bases from J; bases unmatched to any gene: 2. Looked up from germline, CDR1 is SGHDT and CDR2 is YYEEEE. The CDR3 nucleotides are TGTGCCAGCAGCTTGGGACTAGCGAGCTACGAGCAGTACTTC. Translated: CASSLGLASYEQYF.

This clone was observed a handful of times. The chain carries TRBV2 and TRBJ2-2; no reliable D call. The CDR3 extends over 14 amino acids. Germline CDR1 SNHLY, CDR2 FYNNEI. The V gene lost 3 bases and the J gene lost 5 bases, with 10 bases spanning the gap. The CDR3 is CASSEGSHTGELFF. CDR3 in DNA: TGTGCCAGCAGTGAGGGCAGCCATACCGGGGAGCTGTTTTTT.

The V call is TRBV5-1, the J call TRBJ2-3, with 7 bases fitting TRBD2. CDR1 and CDR2 from the germline V gene are SGHRS and YFSETQ. V was clipped by 4 bases and J by 0 bases; unmatched bases: 5. The CDR3 spans 15 residues. DNA of the CDR3: TGCGCCAGCAGCCGCCGGGACTACAGCACAGATACGCAGTATTTT. This translates into CASSRRDYSTDTQYF.

This clone was picked up many times. This chain links TRBV4-1 with TRBJ1-1, with unresolved D. The CDR3 is 15 residues long. Looked up from germline, CDR1 is MGHRA and CDR2 is YSYEKL. V gave up 0 bases and J gave up 0 bases, with 8 bases separating them. The CDR3 sequence is CASSQDLQMNTEAFF. Here the CDR3 DNA reads TGCGCCAGCAGCCAAGATCTACAGATGAACACTGAAGCTTTCTTT.

The J gene is TRBJ2-1, the V gene TRBV28, with D maybe TRBD1 (5 bases). The V end was cut by 4 bases, the J end by 3 bases, with 16 bases between. CDR1 is MDHEN, CDR2 SYDVKM, per germline. CDR3 length equals 16 residues. DNA for the CDR3: TGTGCCAGCAGTTCTCCCGAGGACACCGACTACAATGAGCAGTTCTTC. Its protein product is CASSSPEDTDYNEQFF.

The chain links TRBV25-1 to TRBJ1-3; unclear D gene. Germline CDR1 reads MGHDK; CDR2 reads SYGVNS. The CDR3 has 12 residues. V gave up 5 bases and J gave up 8 bases, with 10 bases separating them. CDR3 coding DNA: TGTGCCAGCAGTCCGGGGTTAGACACCATATATTTT. Protein sequence: CASSPGLDTIYF.

This chain connects TRBV21-1 to TRBJ2-7; TRBD2 is the table's D call, not checked against the DNA. TRBV21-1 is described as a pseudogene. The CDR3 contains 16 residues. This chain's CDR3 is CASSKGPCGGDYEQYF. The DNA for the CDR3 is TGTGCCAGCAGCAAAGGGCCCTGCGGGGGAGACTACGAGCAGTACTTC.

The V call is TRBV7-9, the J call TRBJ2-7; 7 nucleotides line up with TRBD2. Trimming took 3 bases from V and 3 from J; bases not matched to a gene: 5. The length of the CDR3 is 14 residues. The germline gives CDR1 SEHNR, CDR2 FQNEAQ (reference sequence). CDR3: CASSFNQRGYEQYF. The CDR3 nucleotides read TGTGCCAGCAGCTTTAACCAGCGGGGCTACGAGCAGTACTTC.

V is TRBV19 and J is TRBJ2-1; 7 bases line up with TRBD1. CDR1 LNHDA and CDR2 SQIVND come from the germline V gene (reference sequence). Trimming took 5 bases from V and 5 from J; bases not matched to a gene: 15. There are 17 residues in the CDR3. The CDR3 region is CASSRNNRGSNNNEQFF. The CDR3 DNA sequence: TGTGCCAGTAGTCGAAATAACAGGGGTTCTAACAACAATGAGCAGTTCTTC.

The chain has TRBV6-4 and TRBJ1-5; D is possibly TRBD1 (6 bases). V shed 2 bases and J shed 6 bases, with 14 bases lying between them. This CDR3 is built from 15 residues. Germline CDR1 and CDR2: MRHNA and SNTAGT. The CDR3 loop reads CASSDLTGWGQPQHF. The DNA for the CDR3 is TGTGCCAGCAGTGACCTCACAGGGTGGGGTCAGCCCCAGCATTTT.

The rearrangement uses TRBV7-9 and TRBJ2-1; a weak D match, TRBD1 (5 bases). The CDR3 runs 15 residues. Germline V CDR1 and CDR2: SEHNR, FQNEAQ (reference sequence). Trimming shortened V by 2 bases and J by 0 bases, and 8 bases separated the two germline ends. Here the CDR3 reads CASSLIQDSYNEQFF. The CDR3 region has the DNA TGTGCCAGCAGCTTAATACAGGACTCCTACAATGAGCAGTTCTTC.

A few counts support this clone. The V call is TRBV19, the J call TRBJ2-7; 10 bases line up with TRBD2. The V and J ends lost 5 bases and 4 bases, in that order; junction bases with no gene match: 5. The CDR3 extends over 14 amino acids. CDR1 and CDR2 (germline): LNHDA, SQIVND (reference sequence). Here the CDR3 DNA reads TGTGCCAGTAGTGCTTATAGCGGGAGGTACGAGCAGTACTTC. Translation: CASSAYSGRYEQYF. Full variable domain (missing parts from reference TRBV19 and TRBJ2-7): DGGITQSPKYLFRKEGQNVTLSCEQNLNHDAMYWYRQDPGQGLRLIYYSQIVNDFQKGDIAEGYSVSREKKESFPLTVTSAQKNPTAFYLCASSAYSGRYEQYFGPGTRLTVT.

The CDR3 DNA is TGTGCCAGCAGCTTAGACGTCCAGGCCTACGAGCAGTACTTC. Residues: CASSLDVQAYEQYF. The rearrangement joins TRBV7-9 to TRBJ2-7, with D uncertain. The germline CDR1 and CDR2 sequences are SEHNR and FQNEAQ (reference sequence). The CDR3 has 14 amino acids. Trimming took off 1 base at V and 2 bases at J, with 9 bases between the two ends.